This TCR beta chain appears in the sequencing data of a study of blood T cell repertoires in COVID-19. As for the study in general: Researchers got acute and convalescent COVID-19 samples from the United States, Italy and Spain. From T cells, B-cell-depleted T cells, or PBMCs came the material, which was cDNA or gDNA.

Original processing methods: The authors estimated nucleated cell counts from reference gene primer amplification. Generated by immunoSEQ multiplex PCR, the TCRdb table keeps only in-frame clones and is missing some. Clone size and V and J calls were adopted from that table, with D and trimming inferred from the DNA. Among roughly 140,000 clones listed, 84% were seen once. From germline, CDR1 is SNHLY and CDR2 FYNNEI. The CDR3 consists of 14 residues. The V segment lost 8 bases and the J segment 6 bases; nucleotides outside the gene matches: 9. Exposed participants came across a COVID-19 case within 2 weeks before study entry.

Sequenced material: PBMCs or T cells enriched from blood (not recorded which). The chain combines TRBV2 with TRBJ1-3; TRBD1 agrees at 8 bases. This sequence was found in a woman aged 50 to 65 who had been exposed to COVID-19. The CDR3 nucleotides read TGTGCCAGCCGGCCCAGGGGGCGGGAAAACACCATATATTTT. It codes for CASRPRGRENTIYF.